This TCR beta chain was captured by sequencing in a study of blood T cell repertoires in COVID-19. Study-wide background: Material from acute and convalescent COVID-19 was sourced from the United States, Italy and Spain. T cells, B-cell-depleted T cells, or PBMCs provided the cDNA or gDNA that served as material.

Assay used: immunoSEQ multiplex PCR; TCRdb lists only in-frame clones, some missing. Of fewer than 250,000 clones listed, 84% are singletons. The sequence was obtained from a woman in her 50s with active or convalescent COVID-19. The material sequenced was peripheral blood.

CDR3 coding DNA: TGTGCCAGCAGTGACAACTTGAACACTGAAGCTTTCTTT. Translating gives CASSDNLNTEAFF. The J gene is TRBJ1-1, the V gene TRBV2, with D unclear. The CDR3 length is 13 residues. V lost 3 bases to trimming and J lost 0 bases, with 5 bases between them. In germline, CDR1 is SNHLY, CDR2 FYNNEI.